This T cell receptor (beta chain) was documented in a study of T cells in narcolepsy. Findings of the study overall: HCRT-specific and TRIB2-specific autoreactive clonotypes appeared among same-patient CSF and blood CD4+ clonotypes. Autoreactive clonotypes reportedly recurred in blood of same and different patients, not controls.

This clone has a handful of counts. Its antigen is not known. Profiled with immunoSEQ multiplex PCR; TCRdb holds only in-frame clones, not every one. The data show about 34,000 clones, with approximately 80% seen just once and 2.3% held by the top ten. Sequenced sample: memory (CD45RA-) CD4+ T cells from blood. The source is a human donor in good health.

DNA for the CDR3: TGTGCCAGCAGGCGGGGCGCCTACGAGCAGTACTTC. Its protein product is CASRRGAYEQYF. The genes are TRBV2 and TRBJ2-7, with a tentative D call TRBD2 (6 bases). Germline lookup yields CDR1 SNHLY and CDR2 FYNNEI. V was clipped by 6 bases and J by 2 bases, with 8 bases between them. The CDR3 contains 12 residues.